A single sample gave rise to the 7 T cell receptor beta chains below, sequenced in a study of cytomegalovirus exposure and HLA in healthy donors. Assay: immunoSEQ multiplex PCR; the TCRdb copy retains only in-frame clones and omits some. In the table there are hundreds of thousands of clones, around 89% of which are singletons. Sequencing was done on a sample of PBMCs. These receptors were taken from a woman aged 18-30 years in good health and CMV-seronegative.

J is TRBJ2-1 and V is TRBV5-6; 7 bases match TRBD2. Germline-derived CDR1 and CDR2 are SGHDT and YYEEEE. The CDR3 spans 15 residues. Trimming removed 6 bases from V and 2 bases from J; junction bases left unmatched: 8. The CDR3 loop is CASTEGGRPYNEQFF. Here the CDR3 DNA reads TGTGCCAGCACGGAGGGAGGGAGGCCCTACAATGAGCAGTTCTTC.

The genes are TRBV4-2 and TRBJ2-1; 9 bases fit TRBD2. The germline V gene encodes CDR1 LGHNA and CDR2 YNFKEQ. This CDR3 has 14 residues. V lost 0 bases and J lost 8; bases outside the gene matches: 2. CDR3 in amino acids: CASSQELAGHEQFF. The CDR3, as DNA: TGTGCCAGCAGCCAAGAGCTAGCGGGGCATGAGCAGTTCTTC.

J is TRBJ2-7 and V is TRBV6-1; no definite D call. The germline gives CDR1 MNHNS, CDR2 SASEGT. This CDR3 spans 13 amino acids. V lost 7 bases and J 0 bases, leaving 10 bases between the germline ends. Here the CDR3 reads CASNPGSSYEQYF. DNA for the CDR3: TGTGCCAGCAATCCGGGTTCCTCCTACGAGCAGTACTTC.

This sequence joins TRBV7-9 and TRBJ1-2; the match to TRBD1 covers 10 bases. From germline, CDR1 is SEHNR and CDR2 FQNEAQ (reference sequence). Losses at the gene ends were 4 bases for V and 6 bases for J; bases not matched to a gene: 8. CDR3 length equals 15 residues. The CDR3 DNA follows: TGTGCCAGCAGCTATTCGACCGGGACAGGGGATGGCTACACCTTC. This encodes CASSYSTGTGDGYTF.

The CDR3 sequence: CASSSTGFSYNEQFF. The CDR3 DNA follows: TGTGCCAGCAGCTCGACAGGGTTCTCCTACAATGAGCAGTTCTTC. This sequence joins TRBV7-9 and TRBJ2-1; the match to TRBD1 covers 7 bases. V was pared by 4 bases and J by 0 bases, with 3 bases of the junction left unmatched. From germline, CDR1 is SEHNR and CDR2 FQNEAQ (reference sequence). This CDR3 has 15 residues.

This clone occurred once. The rearrangement links TRBV7-8 to TRBJ2-7, with 10 bases identical to TRBD1. CDR3 size: 18 residues. CDR1 and CDR2 from the germline V gene are SGHVS and FQNEAQ. Trimming cost V 5 bases and J 2 bases; bases outside gene matches: 15. Here the CDR3 DNA reads TGTGCCAGCAGCCCGTACGGAGCAGGACAGGGGGTAACCTACGAGCAGTACTTC. As protein: CASSPYGAGQGVTYEQYF.

V is TRBV2 and J is TRBJ1-6; TRBD1 matches 7 bases. Per germline, CDR1 SNHLY and CDR2 FYNNEI. This CDR3 has 13 amino acids. Trimming cost V 2 bases and J 11 bases; bases outside gene matches: 3. CDR3 region: CASSEQGDPPLHF. The CDR3 coding sequence is TGTGCCAGCAGTGAACAGGGGGATCCACCCCTCCACTTT.